These T cell receptor beta chains were read from a single sample in a study of blood T cell repertoires in COVID-19. The table came from immunoSEQ multiplex PCR; TCRdb's copy has only in-frame clones and leaves some out. The table includes some 90,000 clones, 80% detected once. Sequenced sample: peripheral blood. The source is a woman in her sixties or seventies with acute or convalescent COVID-19. Each CDR3 is given with its conserved first and last residue. The D gene is left open where the match is weak. A row's size may be missing; if present it is once, few, many or a size class.

d_gene,j_gene,abundance,v_gene,CDR3aa,CDR3nt
TRBD1,TRBJ1-6,-,TRBV19,CASSIDGQGWSPLHF,TGTGCCAGTAGTATCGATGGACAGGGGTGGTCACCCCTCCACTTT
-,TRBJ1-4,once,TRBV19,CASSIRAQTPTNEKLFF,TGTGCCAGTAGTATTCGTGCCCAGACTCCAACTAATGAAAAACTGTTTTTT
-,TRBJ2-1,few,TRBV13,CASSLYQRRNSMSYNEQFF,TGTGCCAGCAGCTTATATCAGCGGCGAAACTCTATGTCCTACAATGAGCAGTTCTTC
-,TRBJ2-2,-,TRBV9,CASSVLGSTGELFF,TGTGCCAGCAGCGTATTAGGGAGCACCGGGGAGCTGTTTTTT
TRBD2,TRBJ2-1,-,TRBV11-2,CASSLYSGIIDNEQFF,TGTGCCAGCAGCTTATATAGCGGGATTATCGACAATGAGCAGTTCTTC
-,TRBJ2-3,few,TRBV3-1/TRBV3-2,CASSQELDFRGDTQYF,TGTGCCAGCAGCCAAGAACTGGACTTCCGGGGAGATACGCAGTATTTT
-,TRBJ1-5,-,TRBV30,CAWSGGGVDQPQHF,TGTGCCTGGAGTGGGGGGGGTGTCGATCAGCCCCAGCATTTT
-,TRBJ2-3,-,TRBV7-2,CASSPRQAPSDTQYF,TGTGCCAGCAGCCCCAGACAGGCCCCGTCAGATACGCAGTATTTT
-,TRBJ2-7,medium-sized,TRBV19,CASSTQALTREQYF,TGTGCCAGTAGTACTCAGGCCCTCACACGCGAGCAGTACTTC
TRBD2,TRBJ2-1,-,TRBV11-1,CASSSGLAGYNEQFF,TGTGCCAGCAGCTCCGGACTAGCGGGGTACAATGAGCAGTTCTTC
TRBD2,TRBJ2-6,-,TRBV4-1,CASSQFSSGEYSGANVLTF,TGCGCCAGCAGCCAATTCTCTAGCGGGGAGTACTCTGGGGCCAACGTCCTGACTTTC
-,TRBJ2-2,-,TRBV5-1,CASSLVGVRTGELFF,TGCGCCAGCAGCTTGGTAGGGGTCCGGACCGGGGAGCTGTTTTTT
-,TRBJ1-1,-,TRBV12-3/TRBV12-4,CASSLSNTEAFF,TGTGCCAGCAGTTTAAGCAACACTGAAGCTTTCTTT
TRBD1,TRBJ1-4,-,TRBV6-5,CASSPRGEDEKLFF,TGTGCCAGCAGCCCCAGGGGGGAGGATGAAAAACTGTTTTTT
-,TRBJ2-1,-,TRBV5-4,CASSSPGVNEQFF,TGTGCCAGCAGCAGCCCGGGAGTCAATGAGCAGTTCTTC
-,TRBJ1-2,many,TRBV5-4,CASSQPGGVGYTF,TGTGCCAGCAGCCAGCCCGGGGGGGTGGGCTACACCTTC
TRBD2,TRBJ2-7,-,TRBV6-5,CASKTSGSYEQYF,TGTGCCAGCAAGACTAGCGGCTCCTACGAGCAGTACTTC
TRBD1,TRBJ1-6,-,TRBV2,CASRASLNRDRNSPLHF,TGTGCCAGCAGGGCTAGCCTAAACCGGGACAGGAATTCACCCCTCCACTTT
TRBD2,TRBJ2-7,-,TRBV3-1/TRBV3-2,CASSQGGREQYF,TGTGCCAGCAGCCAAGGCGGGAGGGAGCAGTACTTC
-,TRBJ2-5,-,TRBV7-2,CASSLADRRETQYF,TGTGCCAGCAGCTTAGCGGACAGACGCGAGACCCAGTACTTC
-,TRBJ2-5,-,TRBV28,CASSFVGVREETQYF,TGTGCCAGCAGTTTCGTAGGGGTTCGTGAAGAGACCCAGTACTTC
TRBD1,TRBJ2-1,-,TRBV27,CASSPDRGSYNEQFF,TGTGCCAGCAGCCCGGACAGGGGCTCCTACAATGAGCAGTTCTTC
TRBD2,TRBJ2-3,-,TRBV10-3,CAIKAGGPTADTQYF,TGTGCCATCAAAGCGGGAGGGCCAACGGCAGATACGCAGTATTTT
TRBD2,TRBJ2-1,-,TRBV5-1,CASASGGSYNEQFF,TGCGCCAGCGCTAGCGGGGGCTCCTACAATGAGCAGTTCTTC
-,TRBJ1-1,-,TRBV9,CASSETGTWDTEAFF,TGTGCCAGCAGCGAGACCGGGACTTGGGACACTGAAGCTTTCTTT
TRBD2,TRBJ2-3,-,TRBV19,CASSATSGGVDTQYF,TGTGCCAGTAGTGCCACTAGCGGGGGGGTCGATACGCAGTATTTT
TRBD1,TRBJ1-2,-,TRBV2,CASSEGGTALYGYTF,TGTGCCAGCAGTGAAGGCGGGACAGCTCTCTATGGCTACACCTTC
TRBD2,TRBJ2-1,-,TRBV10-3,CAISEREGRFNNEQFF,TGTGCCATCAGTGAGAGGGAGGGGCGATTCAACAATGAGCAGTTCTTC
TRBD1,TRBJ2-5,-,TRBV5-1,CASATGGPQETQYF,TGCGCCAGCGCTACAGGGGGCCCCCAAGAGACCCAGTACTTC
TRBD1,TRBJ2-5,many,TRBV6-5,CASSWGQGGQETQYF,TGTGCCAGCAGTTGGGGACAGGGTGGCCAAGAGACCCAGTACTTC
TRBD1,TRBJ1-2,once,TRBV10-3,CAISELTGDRYGYTF,TGTGCCATCAGTGAGTTGACAGGGGACCGGTATGGCTACACCTTC
TRBD1,TRBJ1-6,-,TRBV5-4,CASSLETGNNNSPLHF,TGTGCCAGCAGCTTGGAGACAGGGAACAATAATTCACCCCTCCACTTT
-,TRBJ2-2,-,TRBV27,CASSVRNTGELFF,TGTGCCAGCAGTGTCAGAAACACCGGGGAGCTGTTTTTT
TRBD2,TRBJ2-7,few,TRBV3-1/TRBV3-2,CASSQTGLAGGEQYF,TGTGCCAGCAGCCAGACCGGACTAGCGGGAGGCGAGCAGTACTTC
-,TRBJ1-1,once,TRBV5-1,CASSLTSMNTEAFF,TGCGCCAGCAGCTTGACCAGTATGAACACTGAAGCTTTCTTT
TRBD1,TRBJ1-2,-,TRBV2,CASSARSGQLSTGYTF,TGTGCCAGCAGCGCACGCTCGGGACAGCTTAGCACGGGCTACACCTTC
TRBD1,TRBJ2-7,-,TRBV7-9,CASSRDRGPRYEQYF,TGTGCCAGCAGCCGCGACAGGGGGCCCCGATACGAGCAGTACTTC
-,TRBJ1-1,few,TRBV10-3,CAISEQTAGLTAFF,TGTGCCATCAGTGAGCAAACGGCAGGGCTGACGGCTTTCTTT
TRBD2,TRBJ2-1,-,TRBV29-1,CSVLRGGRNNEQFF,TGCAGCGTTCTTCGGGGGGGCCGTAACAATGAGCAGTTCTTC
TRBD2,TRBJ2-1,-,TRBV5-4,CASSRAPGLADNEQFF,TGTGCCAGCAGCCGAGCCCCGGGACTAGCGGACAATGAGCAGTTCTTC
-,TRBJ2-7,-,TRBV9,CASSVTGMSGEQYF,TGTGCCAGCAGCGTAACGGGGATGTCTGGGGAGCAGTACTTC
TRBD1,TRBJ2-7,few,TRBV27,CASSLDRGAYEQYF,TGTGCCAGCAGTTTAGACAGGGGAGCCTACGAGCAGTACTTC
-,TRBJ1-4,-,TRBV5-1,CASSRLQGANEKLFF,TGCGCCAGCAGCCGATTACAGGGCGCTAATGAAAAACTGTTTTTT
TRBD1,TRBJ1-4,-,TRBV28,CASRGQGTTNEKLFF,TGTGCCAGCAGGGGACAGGGGACAACTAATGAAAAACTGTTTTTT
-,TRBJ1-4,-,TRBV21-1,CASRTNRGNEKLFF,TGTGCCAGCAGAACTAACAGGGGTAATGAAAAACTGTTTTTT
-,TRBJ2-7,-,TRBV5-1,CASSKASGVYEQYF,TGCGCCAGCAGCAAGGCCAGCGGCGTCTACGAGCAGTACTTC
-,TRBJ1-2,-,TRBV27,CASSLTAGPLNYGYTF,TGTGCCAGCAGTTTAACTGCGGGCCCGCTAAACTATGGCTACACCTTC
-,TRBJ1-3,-,TRBV9,CASSVEEFPGNTIYF,TGTGCCAGCAGCGTAGAGGAGTTTCCTGGAAACACCATATATTTT
-,TRBJ1-1,few,TRBV21-1,CASSRDAGYTEAFF,TGTGCCAGCAGCAGGGACGCGGGGTATACTGAAGCTTTCTTT
TRBD2,TRBJ2-1,-,TRBV7-3,CASSLQASGRAYNEQFF,TGTGCCAGCAGCTTACAAGCCAGCGGGAGGGCCTACAATGAGCAGTTCTTC
TRBD1,TRBJ1-1,-,TRBV5-6,CASSLGLDRGRGTEAFF,TGTGCCAGCAGCTTGGGTCTGGACAGGGGGCGCGGGACTGAAGCTTTCTTT
TRBD1,TRBJ1-1,-,TRBV18,CASSPYSPGTGGMNTEAFF,TGTGCCAGCTCACCTTATTCTCCCGGGACAGGGGGGATGAACACTGAAGCTTTCTTT
TRBD2,TRBJ2-7,-,TRBV5-4,CASSFGRGGYEQYF,TGTGCCAGCAGCTTCGGACGCGGGGGCTACGAGCAGTACTTC
TRBD1,TRBJ1-1,-,TRBV2,CASRGGQVHEAFF,TGTGCCAGCAGGGGGGGACAGGTCCATGAAGCTTTCTTT
TRBD2,TRBJ2-4,-,TRBV6-2/TRBV6-3,CASSYSLAGTRNIQYF,TGTGCCAGCAGTTACTCCCTAGCGGGGACGAGGAACATTCAGTACTTC